This paragraph covers one T cell receptor beta chain sequence. This CDR3 has 13 amino acids. V dropped 0 bases and J dropped 6 bases, with 6 bases sitting between them. The germline CDR1 and CDR2 sequences are LGHDT and YNNKEL (reference sequence). This entry comes from a study of blood T cell repertoires in COVID-19. About the study: The cDNA or gDNA used as material had been derived from T cells, B-cell-depleted T cells, or PBMCs.

Original data processing: From reference gene primer amplification, estimates of nucleated cell counts were derived. TCRdb's table, derived via immunoSEQ multiplex PCR, lists solely in-frame clones and lacks some. V and J calls and clone size follow that table, whereas D and trimming were derived from the DNA. This table has around 620,000 clones, over 80% appearing once. This chain uses TRBV3-1 (or the pseudogene TRBV3-2) with TRBJ2-1; D is unclear. What was sequenced was peripheral blood. The receptor's source is a woman between 18 and 29 years old with acute or convalescent COVID-19. CDR3 in DNA: TGTGCCAGCAGCCAAGATCTACCCAATGAGCAGTTCTTC. It specifies CASSQDLPNEQFF.